This section outlines one T cell receptor beta chain sequence together with its context. Its cognate antigen has yet to be identified. No much larger clone exists at a distance of one base, and base qualities are not known. This record belongs to a study of graft-versus-host responses after intestinal transplantation (dated by TCRdb to about 2021). Looking at the study overall: Recipients received multivisceral, liver-intestinal, or isolated intestinal transplants. Every recipient was given anti-thymocyte globulin induction, then maintenance tacrolimus and steroids for roughly 3 years. Graft-versus-host and host-versus-graft alloreactive T cell clones were tracked in the graft, circulation and bone marrow after intestinal transplantation using bulk TCR-beta CDR3 sequencing. To identify alloreactive clones, pre-transplant mixed lymphocyte reaction products were sequenced and compared with unstimulated pre-transplant donor and recipient T cells. Of the 20 to 30 intestinal transplant recipients enrolled in the cohort, one of whom was a retransplant, a few patients without pretransplant specimens were excluded. A peak of at least 4% donor T cells among recipient peripheral blood mononuclear cells was the definition used for donor T cell macrochimerism. Samples from a few later patients were sequenced in-house on an Illumina MiSeq with MiXCR processing rather than by the commercial service.

Paper-wide results and their limitations: Conclusions were limited by the relatively low number and heterogeneity of intestinal transplant patients. Early after transplant, declines in HvG clones were associated with peak levels of circulating GvH clones. In patients with donor T cell macrochimerism, the allografts had high GvH to HvG T cell clonal ratios. GvH clones turned up in recipient bone marrow, with some appearing earlier in ileal mucosa or blood, a pattern consistent with an intestinal mucosal origin.

The protocol used for the library was the immunoSEQ multiplex PCR assay. In most patients, genomic DNA was isolated using the Qiagen DNeasy Blood and Tissue Kit and sent frozen to Adaptive Biotechnologies for TCR sequencing. For most patients, high-throughput TCR-beta CDR3 sequencing of genomic DNA was performed by Adaptive Biotechnologies. For the original study's pipeline: TCR sequencing data were retrieved from Adaptive's ImmunoSEQ software for about 17 patients, whereas a few other patients were processed with MiXCR and VDJtools. To correct CD4 versus CD8 sorting errors, any sequence found in both subsets at a frequency ratio below 5:1 was removed. CDR3 nucleotide sequences shared between donor and recipient were removed because the origin of such sequences could not be assigned. To count as alloreactive, a clone needed at least 2-fold expansion over unstimulated cells and a minimum CFSE-low frequency of 0.002% (template counts) or 0.001% (read counts). Clones detected in sequenced pre-transplant spleen, lymph node, or MLR CFSE-low populations of the donor or recipient were defined as mappable. Cumulative frequency of alloreactive clones was calculated as a percentage of all sequences weighted by copy number. In its TCRdb copy, this immuneACCESS table keeps in-frame sequences only and misses some clones. Where compared with another copy, unresolved V genes explain less than half of these, and the others have no known cause. The V and J calls and clone size were taken over from that table, and D and trimming were inferred from the DNA. The sample table records some 86,000 clones; roughly 90% of these occur just once. The ten top clones hold roughly 0.28% of the sample.

The sample's time point label is to be understood as: cells obtained before transplantation from donor or recipient. CD3+CD4+ and CD3+CD8+ populations were FACS-sorted from unstimulated pre-transplant donor and recipient cells taken from spleen or lymph nodes. Including cysteine and phenylalanine, the CDR3 has 15 amino acids. Solely the CDR3 DNA is kept, with 45 bases framed from the first base. The germline V gene (reference sequence) gives CDR1 as LNHDA and CDR2 as SQIVND. The V end loses 7 bases and the J end loses 2 bases, and a stretch of 16 bases separates them. This TCR came from a human donor who was the organ donor for an intestinal transplant. The input for sequencing was unstimulated CD4+ T cells sorted from spleen or lymph node cells, taken before transplant. The chain is encoded by TRBV19 joined to TRBJ2-3; the D segment could be TRBD2, given 7 matching bases. The DNA sequence is as follows: TGTGCCAGTAAAATGGGGGGGGCGAACACAGATACGCAGTATTTT. Its amino acids are CASKMGGANTDTQYF.